This TCR beta chain was captured in a study of cytomegalovirus exposure and HLA in healthy donors. General study points: When analyzed later, a missense DCLRE1C variant was found to be linked to TCR beta V- and J-gene trimming. Donor immune exposure was known only as CMV serostatus.

Turning to this clone: Its antigen remains unknown.

The PCR contained 60 Vbeta and 13 Jbeta primers. Assay: immunoSEQ multiplex PCR; the TCRdb copy retains only in-frame clones and omits some. The table has about 160,000 clones, around three quarters seen once. The length of the CDR3 is 14 residues. V shed 3 bases and J 0 bases; nucleotides not matched to a gene: 2. Germline CDR1 SEHNR, CDR2 FQNEAQ (reference sequence). Regarding donors, all were healthy bone marrow donors. The chain employs TRBV7-9 and TRBJ2-7, with TRBD2 matching over 7 bases. The TCR sequence derives from a man aged 45-60 years in good health and CMV-seropositive. The sample comprised PBMCs. The CDR3 bases are TGTGCCAGCAGCTTTGGGACTAACTCCTACGAGCAGTACTTC. It yields the protein CASSFGTNSYEQYF.